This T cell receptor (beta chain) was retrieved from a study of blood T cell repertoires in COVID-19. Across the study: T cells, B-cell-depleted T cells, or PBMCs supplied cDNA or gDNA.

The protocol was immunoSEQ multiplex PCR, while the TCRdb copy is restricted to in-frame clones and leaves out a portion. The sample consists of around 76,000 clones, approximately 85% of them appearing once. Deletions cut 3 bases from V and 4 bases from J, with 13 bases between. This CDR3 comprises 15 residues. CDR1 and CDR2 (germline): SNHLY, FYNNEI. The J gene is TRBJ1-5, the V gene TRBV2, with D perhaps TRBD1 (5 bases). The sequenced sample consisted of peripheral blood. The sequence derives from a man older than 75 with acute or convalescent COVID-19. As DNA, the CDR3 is TGTGCCAGCAGTGACAGGCAGGGCCTTAATCAGCCCCAGCATTTT. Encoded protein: CASSDRQGLNQPQHF. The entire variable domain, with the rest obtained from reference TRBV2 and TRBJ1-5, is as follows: EPEVTQTPSHQVTQMGQEVILRCVPISNHLYFYWYRQILGQKVEFLVSFYNNEISEKSEIFDDQFSVERPDGSNFTLKIRSTKLEDSAMYFCASSDRQGLNQPQHFGDGTRLSIL.